Sequencing of this T cell receptor beta chain was carried out in a study of control samples from healthy donors and cancer patients. The CDR3 consists of 14 residues. CDR1 MDHEN and CDR2 SYDVKM come from the germline V gene. Trimming removed 8 bases at V and 1 base at J, with 14 bases between. The repertoire was sequenced with immunoSEQ multiplex PCR; TCRdb's copy has only in-frame clones and lacks some. The top ten clones hold about 1.6% of a sample with around 230,000 clones, just under 95% of them seen once. The chain links TRBV28 to TRBJ1-1, with D possibly being TRBD1 (5 bases). What was sequenced was blood. The sequence was obtained from a man in his fifties in good health. CDR3 protein: CASRGGQTNTEAFF. The DNA of the CDR3 is TGTGCCAGCCGGGGCGGGCAGACGAACACTGAAGCTTTCTTT.